The text below deals with one T cell receptor beta chain. Its antigen specificity is not known. Other DNA sequences in the same sample also yield this CDR3. In the germline V gene, CDR1 corresponds to SGDLS and CDR2 to YYNGEE. The cysteine opens and the phenylalanine closes a CDR3 of 15 amino acids. Only the CDR3 portion is preserved as DNA: 45 bases, with reading frame beginning at the first base. Compared with germline, V lacks 0 bases and J lacks 5 bases; bases without a gene match: 5. These data are taken from a study of cytomegalovirus exposure and HLA in healthy donors (dated by TCRdb to the late 2010s). Background for the entire study: An earlier analysis of some 500 of the donors reported about 250 Gb of sequence data and 100 million to 140 million unique TCR beta sequences from 150 million to 200 million T cells. A later genetic analysis used genome-wide SNP genotypes for about 65% of the roughly 670 donors, treating that subset as a discovery cohort. Class I and class II HLA loci were covered by the typing at four-digit resolution. The T cell repertoires of roughly 660 subjects were profiled by immunosequencing and related to cytomegalovirus serostatus. All discovery cohort repertoires had been generated using a single sequencing platform. Donor age, sex, ethnicity and CMV serostatus were compiled alongside the repertoire data. Across some 400 genotyped donors of the cohort, an average of approximately 220,000 unique TCR beta nucleotide sequences per donor were sequenced, and approximately 17% of those sequences were non-productive. Four or five DR-DQ haplotypes were handled as single units for association and clustering because linkage in the cohort was strong. Typing coverage differed by locus: A, B, C, DRB1 and DQB1 were typed in roughly 620-630 donors, DQA1 in around 500, DPA1 in roughly 590, and DPB1 in around 440. Around 320 gigabases of sequencing data and tens of millions of unique TCR sequences were included in an early release covering several hundred HLA-typed donors. Rather than drawing on any new phenotypic data, the later analysis identified candidate immune exposures from TCR beta sequences and the way those sequences occurred across donors. To predict cytomegalovirus infection status, the study combined high-throughput TCR immunosequencing, statistical association of individual TCRs with disease status, and machine learning. A separate validation cohort of approximately 120 different subjects was used in addition to the approximately 670-subject first cohort. An earlier analysis of approximately 580 of the donors used high-throughput TCR beta sequencing to judge whether each TCR beta V gene segment behaved as functional or pseudogenic. Among the approximately 400 genotyped donors, under 90% belonged to the genetic ancestry cluster associated with self-reported Caucasian donors. To study patterns of TCR occurrence, a later analysis re-analyzed previously published TCR beta repertoires from 550 to 800 donors and added high-resolution HLA genotyping. The study aimed to test whether cataloging public T cell receptors could reveal signatures of past pathogen exposure. Beyond this particular receptor, the publication reports: The authors suggested that the approach could potentially be generalized to other disease states and immunological phenotypes. The presence/absence analyses assumed that sequencing depth was roughly uniform across donors, and that assumption may not be true. V-gene and J-gene trimming of TCR beta chains was associated with a missense DCLRE1C variant in a later genetic analysis, and the association was replicated in an independent cohort. In vitro tests confirmed that a few of the cytomegalovirus-associated TCR beta chains recognize cytomegalovirus antigens. CMV serostatus was the only immune exposure information available for the cohort. The cohort was sequenced for TCR beta chains only, and without alpha or paired-chain data the features that could be detected were limited. Cytomegalovirus status was reported to be diagnosed by the classifier with high specificity and sensitivity in both the original and validation cohorts. Correlated functional status among segregating V segments might reflect linkage disequilibrium, but an unknown experimental factor could not be ruled out. According to a later analysis, most CMV-associated TCR beta chains appeared to be HLA-restricted, and the HLA associations seemed to be driven largely by CMV exposure. Several of the top co-occurrence clusters appeared to be linked to parvovirus B19, influenza, CMV and Epstein-Barr virus, according to a later analysis. A total of fewer than 200 TCR beta chains were listed by the study as associated with cytomegalovirus. According to a later genetic analysis, donors in an Asian-associated ancestry cluster had fewer N-insertions in productive TCRs than the approximately 630-donor mean. A further reported finding was that TCR beta sequences accurately predicted the HLA-A and HLA-B alleles for most subjects in the first cohort. Because counts were too low, roughly 16 rarely observed V segments, including chromosome 9 orphons, were left out of the earlier analysis of 587 of the donors. In a later analysis, HLA-associated TCR beta chains were found to be more clonally expanded and to have lower generation probabilities than equally common non-associated chains. Because the 87-base-pair reads could not distinguish some IMGT-functional V segments, including TRBV6-2 and TRBV6-3, those segments were excluded. Broadly in line with IMGT annotations, most TCR beta V segments showed up in productive rearrangements about 87% or about 30% of the time in an earlier analysis of around 600 of the donors. A group of highly shared sequence variants was considered likely to be a technical artifact of the sequencing pipeline. In a later analysis, the rate of TCR association differed among HLA loci, with DRB1 alleles having the most associated TCRs and HLA-C alleles having the fewest. While some public TCRs were present in many individuals, most TCR sequences turned up only very rarely across donors. Because HLA typing was unavailable for some donors at each locus, only the typed subset was used in association tests. Assigning TCR associations to individual alleles was difficult when HLA alleles, especially DR and DQ, strongly co-occurred. In a later analysis, around 17,000 TCR beta sequences were associated with specific HLA alleles at a false discovery rate of 0.05.

The cohort consisted of some 670 healthy bone marrow donors. At the time of sampling, every cohort member was nominally healthy, though immune exposures that went unrecorded were likely present. The donor tested CMV seronegative, placing the donor among the 350 or so seronegative members of the cohort. Each donor provided a peripheral blood sample, and peripheral blood mononuclear cells were used for TCR beta sequencing. Genomic DNA was extracted from the blood cell samples with the Qiagen DNeasy Blood Extraction Kit. The library relied on the immunoSEQ multiplex PCR assay. For the multiplex PCR, a mixture combining 60 forward primers for TCR Vbeta segments and 13 reverse primers for TCR Jbeta segments was used. The CDR3 region of rearranged TCR beta genes was amplified from genomic DNA by a multiplex PCR assay. Amplified TCR beta libraries were sequenced as 87-base-pair reads on the Illumina HiSeq System. On the study's bioinformatics: In a later analysis, roughly 80 million unique TCR beta chains were counted across the roughly 610 repertoires, and approximately 11 million of these chains were shared by at least two donors. To remove PCR and sequencing errors, raw reads were error-corrected and collapsed into unique sequences using a nearest-neighbor algorithm that merged closely related sequences. CDR3 sequences were aligned to IMGT reference sequences to assign V, D and J gene segments. For a sequence to be retained, a match of at least six nucleotides was required to both a V gene segment and a J gene segment. Rearrangements were classified as productive when the CDR3 lacked stop codons and remained in frame with V and J, and all other rearrangements were classified as non-productive. CDR3 was defined by IMGT convention, running from the second conserved V-encoded cysteine to the conserved J-encoded phenylalanine. The earlier analysis of 587 of the donors excluded sequences that lacked an unambiguous match to a single V gene segment. An earlier analysis of approximately 590 of the donors called V segments functional above 56.7% productive rearrangements and segregating when the between-donor standard deviation exceeded 5%. A statistical classification framework was built for diagnosing cytomegalovirus status from the catalog of TCR beta chain sequences. A later analysis assigned V and J genes by comparing TCR nucleotide sequences with IMGT/GENE-DB human TR gene sequences. In a later analysis, CDR3 sequences and most-parsimonious VDJ recombination scenarios were assigned using the TCRdist pipeline. A later analysis defined each TCR beta chain by its CDR3 amino acid sequence plus V-gene family, and excluded reads lacking a unique V-gene family. In a later analysis, approximately 640 highly shared, low-generation-probability nucleotide sequences were removed to address suspected cross-contamination and a sequencing artifact. In a later analysis, a clonal expansion index for each public chain was calculated from normalized within-repertoire ranks of inferred template counts. A later analysis computed generation probabilities with a VDJ recombination model fitted to out-of-frame rearrangements, and checked the results against IGoR. A later analysis scored TCR-TCR, TCR-HLA and TCR-CMV co-occurrence with hypergeometric tests, applying a repertoire-size bias correction to TCR pairs. In a later analysis, false discovery rates were estimated by permuting HLA or CMV assignments 20 times. In a later analysis, co-occurring TCRs were grouped with DBSCAN, and TCRdist sequence similarity was added when clustering was performed within HLA-allele-positive subsets. For co-occurrence clustering, repertoires with fewer than 30,000 or more than 120,000 public chains were excluded, along with four or five repertoires with anomalous nucleotide sharing. The table was pulled from immuneACCESS by TCRdb, which kept in-frame rearrangements only. Such tables lose some clones; where checked, under half of the loss comes from unresolved V genes, and the rest has no known cause. The V and J calls and clone size come from that table; D and trimming were worked out from the DNA. This sample's table lists about 90,000 clones. The leading ten clones occupy roughly 3.4% of the sample.

The receptor's source is a woman in her twenties or thirties in good health and CMV-seronegative. The sequenced sample consisted of PBMCs. Here the chain combines TRBV9 and TRBJ2-1, with 7 middle bases fitting TRBD2. Read as DNA, the sequence is TGTGCCAGCAGCGTAGCTGGGGGAGGGAACAATGAGCAGTTCTTC. Its protein reads: CASSVAGGGNNEQFF.